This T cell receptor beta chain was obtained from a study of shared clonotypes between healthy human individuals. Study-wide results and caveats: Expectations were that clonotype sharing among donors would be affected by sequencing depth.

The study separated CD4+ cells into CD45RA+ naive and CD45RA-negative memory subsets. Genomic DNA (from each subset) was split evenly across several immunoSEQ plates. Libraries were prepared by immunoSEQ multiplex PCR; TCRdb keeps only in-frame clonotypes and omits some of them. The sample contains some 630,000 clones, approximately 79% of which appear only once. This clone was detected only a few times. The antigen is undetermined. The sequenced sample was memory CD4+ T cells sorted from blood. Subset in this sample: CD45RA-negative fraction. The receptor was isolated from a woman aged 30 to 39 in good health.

DNA of the CDR3: TGTGCCAGCAGTGAGGGACGCCGCCCAGATACGCAGTATTTT. Translated: CASSEGRRPDTQYF. The genes are TRBV25-1 and TRBJ2-3; either TRBD1 or TRBD2 may supply D (5 bases each). Germline V CDR1 and CDR2: MGHDK, SYGVNS. Trimming removed 3 bases at V and 4 bases at J, with 11 bases between. The CDR3 sequence is 14 residues long. The full variable domain, completed using reference TRBV25-1 and TRBJ2-3, is EADIYQTPRYLVIGTGKKITLECSQTMGHDKMYWYQQDPGMELHLIHYSYGVNSTEKGDLSSESTVSRIRTEHFPLTLESARPSHTSQYLCASSEGRRPDTQYFGPGTRLTVL.